The present T cell receptor beta chain was sequenced within a study of monozygotic twins with inflammatory bowel disease. Note on this clonotype: The antigen is unknown.

Study results and caveats: Sharing of clonotypes with others was lower in IBD patients than in healthy twins, and this was especially so with disease activity. Compared with healthy co-twins, IBD patients showed reduced TCRbeta repertoire diversity by inverse Simpson.

Addition of UMIs with a 6-nucleotide sample barcode was achieved by template switching. No DNA is given; TCRdb re-called the 5' RACE reads and lists each CDR3 protein once. This sample's clone table lists approximately 330,000 distinct CDR3 sequences. The CDR3 is 13 residues long. From germline, CDR1 is GTSNPN and CDR2 SVGIG (reference sequence). The specimen sequenced was blood. This sequence was found in a human donor with ulcerative colitis or Crohn's disease, or a healthy co-twin of an affected twin (not recorded which). The gene calls are TRBV30 and TRBJ2-7; absent DNA, TCRdb's TRBD2 call cannot be checked. This CDR3 reads CAWSRLVGYEQYF. The full variable domain, its missing parts supplied by reference TRBV30 and TRBJ2-7, is SQTIHQWPATLVQPVGSPLSLECTVEGTSNPNLYWYRQAAGRGLQLLFYSVGIGQISSEVPQNLSASRPQDRQFILSSKKLLLSDSGFYLCAWSRLVGYEQYFGPGTRLTVT.